Below, 27 T cell receptor beta chains from the same sample are listed, as sequenced in a study of vaccination and CD4 T cells after COVID-19. Their recognized antigens are unknown. Cultured CD4+ T-cell DNA underwent Oncomine TCR Beta short-read sequencing. TCRdb redid the calling of the PCR reads with MiXCR, one entry per CDR3 protein. The sample holds 8,500 to 14,000 distinct CDR3 sequences, over 50% seen once. Stated treatment: approximately 9-day PBMC culture with coronavirus spike peptide pools or control peptides (ViraFEST assay). The sequenced material came from CD4+ T cells from blood, cultured in vitro. Source of these receptors: a human donor who had recovered from COVID-19.

J is TRBJ2-7 and V is TRBV7-2, with TRBD2 identical over 11 bases. The CDR3 runs 15 residues. Unmatched junction bases numbered 3, after V lost 5 bases and J lost 0 bases. The germline V gene has CDR1 SGHTA and CDR2 FQGNSA. The CDR3 reads CASSPGTSGSYEQYF. DNA for the CDR3: TGTGCCAGCAGCCCCGGGACTAGCGGCTCCTACGAGCAGTACTTC.

The J gene is TRBJ2-7, the V gene TRBV11-2; TRBD1 aligns across 7 bases. Germline-derived CDR1 and CDR2 are SGHAT and FQNNGV. V dropped 4 bases and J dropped 4; count of bases not matched to a gene: 10. The CDR3 loop spans 15 amino acids. DNA of the CDR3: TGTGCCAGCAGCTCGAGTCTGCAGACAGGGTACGAGCAGTACTTC. It specifies CASSSSLQTGYEQYF. The complete variable domain, with remaining parts taken from reference TRBV11-2 and TRBJ2-7, reads EAGVAQSPRYKIIEKRQSVAFWCNPISGHATLYWYQQILGQGPKLLIQFQNNGVVDDSQLPKDRFSAERLKGVDSTLKIQPAKLEDSAVYLCASSSSLQTGYEQYFGPGTRLTVT.

This clonotype showed up just a few times. CDR3 DNA: TGTGCCAGCAGCAAAGGGGGACAGGGGCCGCTCCCCACCTACGAGCAGTACTTC. It codes for CASSKGGQGPLPTYEQYF. The chain recombines TRBV21-1 with TRBJ2-7; the tabulated D call, TRBD1, remains unverified against the DNA. TRBV21-1 is tagged as a pseudogene. This CDR3 has 18 residues.

The gene calls are TRBV27 and TRBJ1-2; 7 bases agree with TRBD1. The CDR3 has 16 residues. Trimming removed 4 bases from V and 5 bases from J; junction bases left unmatched: 13. CDR1 is MNHEY and CDR2 is SMNVEV in the germline V gene (reference sequence). The CDR3 reads CASSSNLGQRPYGYTF. The CDR3 DNA is TGTGCCAGCAGTTCTAACCTGGGACAGAGACCTTATGGCTACACCTTC.

A few counts support this clonotype. The chain couples TRBV6-1 to TRBJ1-5, with 8 bases aligning to TRBD1. Unmatched junction bases numbered 5, after V lost 9 bases and J lost 4 bases. The CDR3 loop spans 13 amino acids. Germline V gene lookup returns CDR1 MNHNS and CDR2 SASEGT. The CDR3 bases are TGTGCCAGTAAACAGGGGGAAAATCAGCCCCAGCATTTT. This translates into CASKQGENQPQHF.

The rearrangement joins TRBV7-9 to TRBJ2-2; TRBD2 agrees at 8 bases. CDR3 length: 17 residues. The junction had 12 bases not matched to a gene; V was cut back by 5 bases and J by 4 bases. The germline gives CDR1 SEHNR, CDR2 FQNEAQ (reference sequence). The CDR3 spells CASSPSRIAGTTGELFF. CDR3 bases: TGTGCCAGCAGCCCCAGCAGGATAGCGGGAACCACCGGGGAGCTGTTTTTT.

A word on this clonotype: The CDR3 ends on some other residue instead of the conserved phenylalanine or tryptophan, so this is likely a read error. The chain recombines TRBV27 with TRBJ2-5; 8 bases agree with TRBD2. CDR3 length equals 18 residues. The germline gives CDR1 MNHEY, CDR2 SMNVEV (reference sequence). The CDR3 DNA sequence: TGCACCAGCAGTTTATCGGCCGGAGCGGGGGAACTAACAGAGACCCAGTACTAC. This gives the protein CTSSLSAGAGELTETQYY.

This clonotype turned up a few times. The rearrangement joins TRBV7-8 to TRBJ2-3; D unclear. This CDR3 is 13 amino acids long. V was clipped by 5 bases and J by 4 bases, with 10 bases between them. Germline loops: CDR1 SGHVS, CDR2 FQNEAQ. The CDR3 protein is CASSPEEPDTQYF. The CDR3 nucleotides are TGTGCCAGCAGCCCCGAGGAGCCAGATACGCAGTATTTT.

The V call is TRBV28, the J call TRBJ2-3; 8 positions match TRBD2. The CDR3 consists of 17 residues. Germline trimming cut 5 bases from V and 3 bases from J; bases unmatched to any gene: 13. Germline V CDR1 and CDR2: MDHEN, SYDVKM. The CDR3 is CASSPIAGRVMTDTQYF. In nucleotides, the CDR3 is TGTGCCAGCAGTCCCATAGCGGGGCGGGTAATGACAGATACGCAGTATTTT.

The V and J genes are TRBV18 and TRBJ1-2; unclear D gene. CDR1 and CDR2 (germline): KGHSH, LQKENI. V lost 3 bases to trimming and J lost 0 bases, with 5 bases between them. The CDR3 has 13 amino acids. This CDR3 reads CASSPQANYGYTF. The CDR3 DNA follows: TGTGCCAGCTCACCCCAAGCTAACTATGGCTACACCTTC.

This clonotype was found a few times. J is TRBJ1-4 and V is TRBV20-1; possible D gene TRBD1, 5 bases. Germline V gives CDR1 DFQATT, CDR2 SNEGSKA (reference sequence). The CDR3 covers 15 residues. Trimming stripped 0 bases from V and 5 bases from J, with 13 bases between. The CDR3 loop reads CSARDYGAANEKLFF. In DNA form, the CDR3 reads TGCAGTGCTAGAGATTACGGGGCAGCAAATGAAAAACTGTTTTTT.

This chain's CDR3 is CASSLQSQPTPYGYTF. For the CDR3, the DNA is TGTGCCAGCAGCCTTCAATCTCAACCCACCCCCTATGGCTACACCTTC. J is TRBJ1-2 and V is TRBV14; D is unclear. V lost 4 bases and J 4 bases, leaving 19 bases between the germline ends. The CDR3 contains 16 residues. CDR1 is SGHDN and CDR2 is FVKESK in the germline V gene. Together with reference TRBV14 and TRBJ1-2, the CDR3 gives the full variable domain: EAGVTQFPSHSVIEKGQTVTLRCDPISGHDNLYWYRRVMGKEIKFLLHFVKESKQDESGMPNNRFLAERTGGTYSTLKVQPAELEDSGVYFCASSLQSQPTPYGYTFGSGTRLTVV.

The chain uses TRBV19 and TRBJ2-1, with TRBD2 identical over 11 bases. After removal of 6 bases from V and 6 bases from J, the junction contained 4 bases not matched to a gene. The CDR3 extends over 14 amino acids. Germline V gives CDR1 LNHDA, CDR2 SQIVND (reference sequence). This CDR3 reads CASRRTSGFNEQFF. CDR3 nucleotide sequence: TGTGCCAGTAGAAGGACTAGCGGGTTCAATGAGCAGTTCTTC.

V gene TRBV28 combines with J gene TRBJ1-1; D is undetermined. From germline, CDR1 is MDHEN and CDR2 SYDVKM. Trimming cost V 1 base and J 3 bases, with 6 bases left between them. This CDR3 contains 13 residues. In DNA, the CDR3 is TGTGCCAGCAGTTTATTGAGCGACACTGAAGCTTTCTTT. Its protein is CASSLLSDTEAFF.

This clonotype came up once. Germline and junction disagree at one end, which may indicate a read error. CDR3 protein: CSARDGGISYERYF. CDR3 DNA sequence: TGCAGTGCTAGAGATGGGGGGATCTCCTACGAGCGGTACTTC. The chain combines TRBV20-1 with TRBJ2-7; TRBD2 is a possible D gene (6 bases). CDR1 DFQATT and CDR2 SNEGSKA come from the germline V gene (reference sequence). The CDR3 consists of 14 residues.

This clonotype was detected only a few times. The chain recombines TRBV20-1 with TRBJ2-3; D remains ambiguous. The CDR3 covers 11 residues. V lost 6 bases to trimming and J lost 5 bases, with 9 bases between them. The germline CDR1 and CDR2 sequences are DFQATT and SNEGSKA (reference sequence). This CDR3 is CSARHQDTQYF. The DNA of the CDR3 is TGCAGTGCCAGGCATCAAGATACGCAGTATTTT.

The chain links TRBV28 to TRBJ2-7; the D gene is possibly TRBD1 (6 bases). Germline V gene lookup returns CDR1 MDHEN and CDR2 SYDVKM. This CDR3 contains 16 residues. V lost 3 bases, J lost 3 bases, and 18 bases lay in between. The CDR3 sequence is CASSFHYLGQSYEQYF. The CDR3 DNA sequence: TGTGCCAGCAGTTTCCACTACCTTGGACAGAGCTACGAGCAGTACTTC.

The rearrangement joins TRBV6-1 to TRBJ1-6; D may be TRBD1 (6 bases). V lost 1 base, J lost 9 bases, and 13 bases lay in between. The germline gives CDR1 MNHNS, CDR2 SASEGT. The CDR3 runs to 15 residues. CDR3 nucleotide sequence: TGTGCCAGCAGTGAAGACTGGGGGCCTGGTTCACCCCTCCACTTT. Translating it yields CASSEDWGPGSPLHF.

This clonotype has only a few counts. The J gene is TRBJ2-7, the V gene TRBV15; no reliable D call. The CDR3 is made up of 15 amino acids. V shed 0 bases and J shed 0 bases, with 9 bases lying between them. Per germline, CDR1 LNHNV and CDR2 YYDKDF (reference sequence). The CDR3, as DNA: TGTGCCACCAGCAGAGATCGGGTCCCCTCCTACGAGCAGTACTTC. Translation gives CATSRDRVPSYEQYF.

V gene TRBV5-6 combines with J gene TRBJ1-5; weak D call: TRBD1 (5 bases). The germline V and J ends were trimmed by 4 bases and 7 bases, with 15 bases remaining between them. CDR3 length equals 14 residues. CDR1 SGHDT and CDR2 YYEEEE come from the germline V gene. The CDR3 region is CASSHWGVRQPQHF. The CDR3, as DNA: TGTGCCAGCAGCCACTGGGGGGTGAGGCAGCCCCAGCATTTT.

This sequence joins TRBV28 and TRBJ2-3; the match to TRBD2 covers 11 bases. Trimming cost V 3 bases and J 3 bases; bases outside gene matches: 2. CDR3 length: 15 amino acids. Germline CDR1 is MDHEN and CDR2 is SYDVKM. The CDR3 DNA reads TGTGCCAGCAGTTTCTTAGCGGGGGGGACAGATACGCAGTATTTT. This translates into CASSFLAGGTDTQYF.

The chain recombines TRBV7-6 with TRBJ1-6; D uncertain. Germline-derived CDR1 and CDR2 are SGHVS and FNYEAQ. The CDR3 sequence is 12 residues long. V shed 0 bases and J shed 9 bases, with 3 bases lying between them. CDR3 coding DNA: TGTGCCAGCAGCTTAGCTGGTTCACCCCTCCACTTT. Translated, it gives CASSLAGSPLHF.

The chain joins TRBV19 to TRBJ2-3; no clear D. The CDR3 is made up of 15 amino acids. V lost 5 bases and J 7 bases, leaving 19 bases between the germline ends. Germline loops: CDR1 LNHDA, CDR2 SQIVND (reference sequence). CDR3 protein: CASSSLAGELNTQYF. DNA for the CDR3: TGTGCCAGTAGTTCCTTGGCAGGAGAACTAAATACGCAGTATTTT.

This rearrangement joins TRBV5-1 to TRBJ1-6; D is unclear. In germline, CDR1 is SGHRS, CDR2 YFSETQ. Trimming removed 0 bases at V and 5 bases at J, with 9 bases between. The CDR3 covers 15 residues. CDR3 DNA sequence: TGCGCCAGCAGCTTGGAGGGTAGAGATAATTCACCCCTCCACTTT. It translates to CASSLEGRDNSPLHF.

The rearrangement links TRBV25-1 to TRBJ1-6; possible D gene TRBD1, 5 bases. Deletions cut 7 bases from V and 5 bases from J, with 12 bases between. The CDR3 covers 14 residues. Per the germline V gene, CDR1 is MGHDK and CDR2 is SYGVNS. The CDR3 reads CASTQGYHNSPLHF. In DNA form, the CDR3 reads TGTGCCAGCACCCAGGGATATCATAATTCACCCCTCCACTTT.

The chain combines TRBV10-3 with TRBJ2-7; possibly TRBD2 for D (5 bases). Trimming stripped 3 bases from V and 2 bases from J, with 11 bases between. CDR3 length: 14 amino acids. The germline V gene has CDR1 ENHRY and CDR2 SYGVKD. CDR3 nucleotides: TGTGCCATCAGTGAAGGAGGCTGGGCCTACGAGCAGTACTTC. It yields the protein CAISEGGWAYEQYF.

By share, this clonotype counts as large. The genes are TRBV12-3 or TRBV12-4 and TRBJ2-3; D unclear. The CDR3 contains 13 residues. V lost 7 bases and J 9 bases, leaving 17 bases between the germline ends. As DNA, the CDR3 is TGTGCCAGCATCCCCCCCGGTTCTGGAACGCAGTATTTT. Residues: CASIPPGSGTQYF.